Shown below are 3 T cell receptor beta chains from a single sample sequenced in a study of blood T cell repertoires in COVID-19. The table came from immunoSEQ multiplex PCR; TCRdb's copy has only in-frame clones and leaves some out. The top ten hold approximately 0.57% of the sample, which has approximately 65,000 clones, about nine tenths seen once. The sequenced sample consisted of peripheral blood. The receptors were sampled from a man in his fifties or sixties with COVID-19, enrolled during active disease.

This rearrangement joins TRBV5-4 to TRBJ2-3; D gene uncertain. The V end was cut by 0 bases, the J end by 5 bases, with 10 bases between. The CDR3 covers 14 residues. Per germline, CDR1 SGHNT and CDR2 YYREEE (reference sequence). The CDR3 loop reads CASSLDRAVDTQYF. For the CDR3, the DNA is TGTGCCAGCAGCTTGGACCGTGCGGTAGATACGCAGTATTTT.

V is TRBV7-9 and J is TRBJ1-5; D is ambiguous. V was trimmed by 4 bases and J by 0 bases, leaving 13 bases between them. CDR1 is SEHNR, CDR2 FQNEAQ, per germline (reference sequence). CDR3 length equals 16 residues. For the CDR3, the DNA is TGTGCCAGCAGCTCACCGACACACTCTAGCAATCAGCCCCAGCATTTT. Its translation: CASSSPTHSSNQPQHF.

V and J are TRBV6-2 or TRBV6-3 and TRBJ2-7; 11 nucleotides agree with TRBD2. V was pared by 4 bases and J by 3 bases, with 5 bases of the junction left unmatched. Germline V gives CDR1 MNHEY, CDR2 SVGEGT. The CDR3 spans 15 residues. The CDR3 DNA sequence: TGTGCCAGCAGTTCCGGGACTAGCGGTTACTACGAGCAGTACTTC. Its protein product is CASSSGTSGYYEQYF.